This entry lists 11 T cell receptor beta chains sequenced from one sample in a study of OX40 agonist ivuxolimab in advanced cancers. Clones were read by immunoSEQ multiplex PCR, and TCRdb kept only the in-frame ones, dropping some. In the table there are approximately 8,200 clones, about nine tenths of which are singletons. The specimen was CD4+ or CD8+ T cells sorted from blood, collected in a trial of the OX40 agonist ivuxolimab. The receptor source for this set is an adult with an advanced solid tumor such as melanoma, head and neck, liver or kidney cancer.

Remarks on this clone: The junction does not match germline at one end; this may be a read error. The chain carries TRBV7-2 and TRBJ1-2; D is ambiguous. CDR3 length: 13 residues. Germline assignment: CDR1 SGHTA and CDR2 FQGNSA. CDR3 sequence reads: CASSLSDESLYSF. As DNA, the CDR3 is TGTGCCAGCAGCTTAAGCGACGAGAGCCTATATTCCTTC.

V gene TRBV28 combines with J gene TRBJ2-7, with D unclear. Germline V lookup: CDR1 MDHEN, CDR2 SYDVKM. This CDR3 region has 12 residues. V shed 7 bases and J shed 4 bases, with 11 bases lying between them. This CDR3 reads CASNPGKYEQYF. As DNA, the CDR3 is TGTGCCAGCAACCCGGGCAAATACGAGCAGTACTTC.

The chain has TRBV7-9 and TRBJ1-4, with 7 bases fitting TRBD1. This CDR3 contains 15 residues. Losses at the gene ends were 2 bases for V and 0 bases for J; bases not matched to a gene: 0. The V gene's germline CDR1 is SEHNR and CDR2 FQNEAQ (reference sequence). The CDR3 DNA sequence: TGTGCCAGCAGCTTACAGGGGGCAACTAATGAAAAACTGTTTTTT. Its protein product is CASSLQGATNEKLFF.

This clone has just a few counts. V and J are TRBV7-2 and TRBJ1-2; TRBD1 is a possible D gene (6 bases). Germline V gene data show CDR1 as SGHTA and CDR2 as FQGNSA. Trimming cost V 5 bases and J 5 bases, with 12 bases left between them. The CDR3 spans 13 residues. The CDR3 DNA reads as TGTGCCAGCAGCCCCGGGGGCACTTATGGCTACACCTTC. Translated: CASSPGGTYGYTF.

The chain links TRBV9 to TRBJ2-7; possible D gene TRBD2, 6 bases. V lost 4 bases to trimming and J lost 8 bases, with 16 bases between them. Germline loops: CDR1 SGDLS, CDR2 YYNGEE. This CDR3 contains 13 residues. The CDR3 loop is CASSLNNGGQQYF. CDR3 nucleotides: TGTGCCAGCAGCCTTAACAACGGGGGACAGCAGTACTTC.

This chain links TRBV30 with TRBJ2-3; D gene uncertain. The CDR3 runs to 13 residues. Germline V gives CDR1 GTSNPN, CDR2 SVGIG (reference sequence). Trimming cost V 3 bases and J 0 bases, with 7 bases left between them. The CDR3 region is CAWRGGSTDTQYF. The CDR3 nucleotides are TGTGCCTGGAGGGGCGGAAGCACAGATACGCAGTATTTT.

The chain couples TRBV4-2 to TRBJ2-7, with TRBD1 identical over 10 bases. Trimming took 4 bases from V and 2 from J; bases not matched to a gene: 2. Looked up from germline, CDR1 is LGHNA and CDR2 is YNFKEQ. The length of the CDR3 is 14 residues. The DNA for the CDR3 is TGTGCCAGCAGCCCCGGGACAGGGGCCTACGAGCAGTACTTC. This gives the protein CASSPGTGAYEQYF.

This chain's CDR3 is CASNRGGVATGNTIYF. The DNA of the CDR3 is TGTGCCAGCAACAGGGGGGGGGTCGCAACTGGAAACACCATATATTTT. The rearrangement uses TRBV28 and TRBJ1-3; TRBD1 agrees at 8 bases. The CDR3 extends over 16 amino acids. Germline CDR1 reads MDHEN; CDR2 reads SYDVKM. V lost 7 bases, J lost 2 bases, and 10 bases stayed unmatched.

V and J are TRBV5-4 and TRBJ1-4, with TRBD1 as a possible D gene (6 bases). CDR3 length: 14 residues. Germline V gene data show CDR1 as SGHNT and CDR2 as YYREEE (reference sequence). V shed 4 bases and J shed 2 bases, with 9 bases lying between them. CDR3 in amino acids: CASSPTGTNEKLFF. The CDR3 coding sequence is TGTGCCAGCAGCCCTACAGGGACTAATGAAAAACTGTTTTTT.

The chain joins TRBV28 to TRBJ2-2, with D maybe TRBD2 (7 bases). The V end lost 6 bases, the J end lost 4 bases, and 15 bases lay between the germline ends. The CDR3 loop spans 15 amino acids. CDR1 is MDHEN, CDR2 SYDVKM, per germline. CDR3 amino acids: CASSTGGAGTGELFF. Written as DNA, the CDR3 is TGTGCCAGCAGCACTGGGGGGGCGGGCACCGGGGAGCTGTTTTTT.

The chain joins TRBV13 to TRBJ2-5; 15 bases are a match to TRBD2. Germline V gene data show CDR1 as PRHDT and CDR2 as FYEKMQ (reference sequence). The CDR3 runs to 15 residues. V lost 5 bases to trimming and J lost 9 bases; unmatched junction nucleotides: 7. The CDR3 sequence is CASSRTSGGVRAQYF. In DNA form, the CDR3 reads TGTGCCAGCAGCCGGACTAGCGGGGGGGTCAGGGCCCAGTACTTC.